This TCR beta chain was documented in a study of control samples from healthy donors and cancer patients. The repertoire was sequenced with immunoSEQ multiplex PCR; TCRdb's copy has only in-frame clones and lacks some. This sample has about 150,000 clones, with 85% to 95% found just once. The CDR3 is 14 residues long. CDR1 and CDR2 from the germline V gene are SGHRS and YFSETQ. Trimming removed 5 bases from V and 5 bases from J; junction bases left unmatched: 4. The sequence was collected from a middle-aged man in good health. The rearrangement uses TRBV5-1 and TRBJ2-5; 12 bases line up with TRBD2. The specimen was blood. In nucleotides, the CDR3 is TGCGCCAGCAGAACGGGACTAGCGGGTGAGACCCAGTACTTC. Translation: CASRTGLAGETQYF.